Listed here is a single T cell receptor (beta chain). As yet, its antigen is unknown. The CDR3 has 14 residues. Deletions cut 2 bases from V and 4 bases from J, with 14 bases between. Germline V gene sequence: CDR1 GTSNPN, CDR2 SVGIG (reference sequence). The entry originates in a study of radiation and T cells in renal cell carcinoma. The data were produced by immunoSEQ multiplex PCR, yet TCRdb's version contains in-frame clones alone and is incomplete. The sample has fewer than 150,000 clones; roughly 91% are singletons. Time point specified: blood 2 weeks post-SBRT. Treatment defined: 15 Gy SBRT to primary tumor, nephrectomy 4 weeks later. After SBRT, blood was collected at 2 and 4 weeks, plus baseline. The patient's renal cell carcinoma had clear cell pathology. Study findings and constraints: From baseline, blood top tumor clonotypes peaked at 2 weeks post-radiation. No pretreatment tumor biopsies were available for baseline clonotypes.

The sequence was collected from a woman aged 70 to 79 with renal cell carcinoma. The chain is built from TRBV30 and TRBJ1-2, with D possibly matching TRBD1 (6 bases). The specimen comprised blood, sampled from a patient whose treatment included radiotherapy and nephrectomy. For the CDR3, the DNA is TGTGCCTGGAGTCCCAACAGGGAATCCTATGGCTACACCTTC. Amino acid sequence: CAWSPNRESYGYTF.